This T cell receptor beta chain originates from a study of T cell changes during pregnancy in multiple sclerosis. Using immunoSEQ multiplex PCR, the repertoire was profiled, and TCRdb retains in-frame clones only, with some absent. The sample lists 20,000 to 25,000 clones, 85% occurring once. The TCR sequence derives from a female donor with multiple sclerosis, enrolled in a pregnancy study. Sequences were derived from CD8+ T cells from peripheral blood mononuclear cells, sampled before pregnancy.

The CDR3 bases are TGTGCCAGTAGATTACAGGGAGAAGGCACTGAAGCTTTCTTT. It translates to CASRLQGEGTEAFF. This sequence joins TRBV19 and TRBJ1-1; D possibly corresponds to TRBD1 (6 bases). This CDR3 is built from 14 residues. The V gene lost 6 bases and the J gene lost 4 bases, with 15 bases spanning the gap. The germline CDR1 and CDR2 sequences are LNHDA and SQIVND (reference sequence).